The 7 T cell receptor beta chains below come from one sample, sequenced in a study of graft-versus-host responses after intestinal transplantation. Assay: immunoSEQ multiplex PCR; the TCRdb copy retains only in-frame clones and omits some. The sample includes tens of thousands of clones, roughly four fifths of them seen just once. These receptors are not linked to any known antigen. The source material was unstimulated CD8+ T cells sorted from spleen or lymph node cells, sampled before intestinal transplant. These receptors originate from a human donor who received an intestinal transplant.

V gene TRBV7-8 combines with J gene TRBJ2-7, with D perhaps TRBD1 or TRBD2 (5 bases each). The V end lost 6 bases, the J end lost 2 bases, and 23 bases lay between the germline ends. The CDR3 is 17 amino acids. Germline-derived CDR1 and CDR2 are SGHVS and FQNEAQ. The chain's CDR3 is CASRDSRGPDSTYEQYF. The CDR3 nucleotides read TGTGCCAGCAGGGATTCAAGGGGCCCGGACTCCACCTACGAGCAGTACTTC.

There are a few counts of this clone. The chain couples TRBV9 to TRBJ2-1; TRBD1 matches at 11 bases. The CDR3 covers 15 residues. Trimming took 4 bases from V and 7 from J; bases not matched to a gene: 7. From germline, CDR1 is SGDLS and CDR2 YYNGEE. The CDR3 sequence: CASSPGQGGPNEQFF. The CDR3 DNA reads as TGTGCCAGCAGCCCGGGACAGGGGGGTCCGAATGAGCAGTTCTTC.

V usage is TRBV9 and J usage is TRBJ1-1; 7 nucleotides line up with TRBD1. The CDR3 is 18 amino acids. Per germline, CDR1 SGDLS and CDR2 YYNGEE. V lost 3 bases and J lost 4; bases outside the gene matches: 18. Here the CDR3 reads CASSDPADLGKGATEAFF. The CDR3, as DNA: TGTGCCAGCAGCGACCCGGCGGACCTCGGGAAGGGGGCCACTGAAGCTTTCTTT.

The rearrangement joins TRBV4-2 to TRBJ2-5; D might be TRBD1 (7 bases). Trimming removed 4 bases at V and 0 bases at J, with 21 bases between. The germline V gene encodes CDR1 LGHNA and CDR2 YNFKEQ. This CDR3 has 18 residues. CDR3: CASSLRPEAGQYQETQYF. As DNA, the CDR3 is TGTGCCAGCAGCCTCCGACCTGAGGCGGGACAGTACCAAGAGACCCAGTACTTC.

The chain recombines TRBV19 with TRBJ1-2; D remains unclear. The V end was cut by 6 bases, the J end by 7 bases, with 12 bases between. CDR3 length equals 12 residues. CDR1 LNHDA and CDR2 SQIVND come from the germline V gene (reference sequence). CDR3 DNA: TGTGCCAGTAGGAACGGAGTCGGTGGCTACACCTTC. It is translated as CASRNGVGGYTF.

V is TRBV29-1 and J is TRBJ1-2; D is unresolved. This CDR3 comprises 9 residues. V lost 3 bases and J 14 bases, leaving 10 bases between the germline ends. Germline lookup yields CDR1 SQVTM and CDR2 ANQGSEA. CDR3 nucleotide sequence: TGCAGCGTTGATGCAGGAACTACCTTC. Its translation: CSVDAGTTF.

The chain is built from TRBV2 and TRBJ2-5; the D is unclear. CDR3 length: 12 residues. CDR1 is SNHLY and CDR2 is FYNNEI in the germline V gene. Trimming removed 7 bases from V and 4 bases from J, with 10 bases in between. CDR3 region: CASNLYAETQYF. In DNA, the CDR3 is TGTGCCAGCAACTTATATGCAGAGACCCAGTACTTC.